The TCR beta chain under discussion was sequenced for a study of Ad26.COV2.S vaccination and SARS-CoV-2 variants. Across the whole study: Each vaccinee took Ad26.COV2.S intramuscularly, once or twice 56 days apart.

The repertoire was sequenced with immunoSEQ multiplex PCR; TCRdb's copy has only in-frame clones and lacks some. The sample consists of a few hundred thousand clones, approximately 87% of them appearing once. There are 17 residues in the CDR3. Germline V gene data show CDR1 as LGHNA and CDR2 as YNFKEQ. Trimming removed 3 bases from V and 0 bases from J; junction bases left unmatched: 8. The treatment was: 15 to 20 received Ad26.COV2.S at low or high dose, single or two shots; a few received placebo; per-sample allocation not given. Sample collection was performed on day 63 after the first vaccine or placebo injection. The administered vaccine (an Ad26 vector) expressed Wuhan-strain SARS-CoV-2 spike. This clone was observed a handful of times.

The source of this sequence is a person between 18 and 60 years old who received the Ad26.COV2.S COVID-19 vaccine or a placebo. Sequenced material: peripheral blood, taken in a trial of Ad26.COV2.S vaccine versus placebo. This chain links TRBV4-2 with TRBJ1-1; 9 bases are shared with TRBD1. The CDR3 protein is CASSQGDRANMNTEAFF. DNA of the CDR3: TGTGCCAGCAGCCAGGGGGACAGGGCCAACATGAACACTGAAGCTTTCTTT.